The clone carrying this T cell receptor beta chain was recorded many times. TCR beta CDR3 amplification from genomic DNA was performed by two-round multiplex PCR. It was primers specific to each TRBV and TRBJ gene that first-round PCR used. TCRdb re-called the multiplex PCR reads with MiXCR, one entry per CDR3 protein. Of about 16,000 distinct CDR3 sequences in the sample, around 29% were seen once. This sample is part of a study of prognosis after radiotherapy for stage I lung cancer. The CDR3 spans 14 residues. Germline CDR1 reads SGHKS; CDR2 reads YYEKEE (reference sequence). V lost 1 base and J lost 7, with 12 bases in between.

This clonotype was sampled from a donor aged 50 or older with non-small cell lung cancer. This rearrangement joins TRBV5-5 to TRBJ1-5; D is unresolved. The sample here was PBMCs, taken before or after stereotactic body radiation therapy (not recorded which). The CDR3 DNA follows: TGTGCCAGCAGCTTGACTTCCATTGGACAGCCCCAGCATTTT. This encodes CASSLTSIGQPQHF.